This entry describes one TCR beta chain. This entry is derived from a study of cytomegalovirus exposure and HLA in healthy donors. The PCR was carried out with 60 Vbeta primers and 13 Jbeta primers. The repertoire was sequenced with immunoSEQ multiplex PCR; TCRdb's copy has only in-frame clones and lacks some. The sample shows about 170,000 clones, 85% of them seen only once. Germline loops: CDR1 MNHNS, CDR2 SASEGT. With 1 base removed from V and 5 bases from J, the gap between germline ends came to 10 bases. This CDR3 has 14 residues. The sequenced material came from PBMCs. The receptor was derived from a boy between 2 and 10 years old in good health and CMV-seronegative. J is TRBJ2-3 and V is TRBV6-1, with a weak D call TRBD1 (6 bases). Here the CDR3 reads CASSEGLDRDTQYF. CDR3 in DNA: TGTGCCAGCAGTGAAGGTTTGGACAGAGATACGCAGTATTTT.